This TCR beta chain was observed in a study of control samples from healthy donors and cancer patients. Using immunoSEQ multiplex PCR, the repertoire was profiled, and TCRdb retains in-frame clones only, with some absent. Among about 110,000 clones listed, approximately 82% were seen once. The clonotype originates from a man between 18 and 35 years old in good health. Material for sequencing was blood.

Here the CDR3 reads CASDTGGEQYF. CDR3 in DNA: TGTGCCAGCGACACTGGTGGCGAGCAGTACTTC. This rearrangement joins TRBV6-1 to TRBJ2-7; D unclear. This CDR3 comprises 11 residues. V was shortened by 8 bases and J by 6 bases, with 11 bases between the two germline ends. Germline CDR1 MNHNS, CDR2 SASEGT.